The T cell receptor (beta chain) under discussion was sequenced for a study of blood T cell repertoires in COVID-19. Study-level background: Samples taken during acute and convalescent COVID-19 were collected in the United States, Italy and Spain. From T cells, B-cell-depleted T cells, or PBMCs came the material, which was cDNA or gDNA.

The CDR3 loop spans 14 amino acids. Trimming cost V 1 base and J 3 bases, with 7 bases left between them. CDR1 is LNHNV, CDR2 YYDKDF, per germline (reference sequence). Original processing notes: Quantification of nucleated cells was approximated via reference gene primer amplification. Profiling relied on immunoSEQ multiplex PCR, and the TCRdb table lists in-frame clones only, not all of them. That table gives V, J and clone size, and the DNA gave D and trimming. In the table there are fewer than 350,000 clones, approximately 85% of which are singletons. This clone was recorded a few times. The same CDR3 is also encoded by other DNA sequences in this sample.

The rearrangement links TRBV15 to TRBJ1-5; perhaps TRBD1 as D (5 bases). Sequencing was performed on peripheral blood. The TCR sequence derives from a human donor in a cohort sampled during active COVID-19. DNA of the CDR3: TGTGCCACCAGCAGAGCAGGGTCCAATCAGCCCCAGCATTTT. Its protein product is CATSRAGSNQPQHF.